Below are 21 T cell receptor beta chains sequenced from a single sample in a study of T-cell memory formation after mild COVID-19. TCRdb independently ran MiXCR on the 5' RACE reads; one entry per CDR3 protein. This sample carries roughly 150,000 distinct CDR3 sequences, 13% of them seen once, and the ten largest clones take 3% to 4%. The sequenced material came from PBMCs or a T cell subset sorted from them (not recorded which). The receptors were sampled from a man aged 18 to 35 who had mild COVID-19 (a few samples of this study predate the infection). Cell type and time point are not known.

This clonotype was seen a few times. This chain uses TRBV29-1 with TRBJ2-5; D is possibly TRBD1 (6 bases). Trimming stripped 3 bases from V and 5 bases from J, with 13 bases between. Germline V CDR1 and CDR2: SQVTM, ANQGSEA. The CDR3 runs to 13 residues. The CDR3 is CSVDSGVDETQYF. The CDR3 DNA reads TGCAGCGTTGACTCAGGGGTCGATGAGACCCAGTACTTC.

This clonotype occurred many times. In DNA form, the CDR3 reads TGTGCCAGCAGCTTAGAAGGAGCGGGGACCTACGAGCAGTACTTC. This gives the protein CASSLEGAGTYEQYF. The chain couples TRBV7-2 to TRBJ2-7, with TRBD2 matching 7 bases. Germline-derived CDR1 and CDR2 are SGHTA and FQGNSA. After removal of 1 base from V and 2 bases from J, the junction contained 5 bases not matched to a gene. The CDR3 has 15 amino acids. The variable domain in full, completed from reference TRBV7-2 and TRBJ2-7, reads GAGVSQSPSNKVTEKGKDVELRCDPISGHTALYWYRQSLGQGLEFLIYFQGNSAPDKSGLPSDRFSAERTGGSVSTLTIQRTQQEDSAVYLCASSLEGAGTYEQYFGPGTRLTVT.

V gene TRBV6-4 combines with J gene TRBJ1-5; 11 bases agree with TRBD1. CDR1 and CDR2 from the germline V gene are MRHNA and SNTAGT. The V segment lost 3 bases and the J segment 1 base; nucleotides outside the gene matches: 14. The CDR3 is made up of 20 amino acids. CDR3 sequence reads: CASSEVAGTGGPKSNQPQHF. The CDR3 nucleotides are TGTGCCAGCAGTGAAGTAGCCGGGACAGGGGGGCCGAAGAGCAATCAGCCCCAGCATTTT.

The V gene is TRBV21-1, the J gene TRBJ2-7; TRBD1, the D gene given by the table, was not confirmed from the DNA. TRBV21-1 is a documented pseudogene. This CDR3 region has 13 residues. For the CDR3, the DNA is TGTGCCAGCACCAAGGACAACTACTACGAGCAGTACGTC. Translation: CASTKDNYYEQYV.

This clonotype was detected a few times. The J gene is TRBJ2-3, the V gene TRBV5-1; 9 nucleotides align to TRBD1. CDR3 length equals 15 residues. Germline loops: CDR1 SGHRS, CDR2 YFSETQ. The trim removed 2 bases at V and 6 bases at J, leaving 7 bases unmatched. CDR3 sequence: CASSLPGQGRDTQYF. Written as DNA, the CDR3 is TGCGCCAGCAGCTTACCCGGACAGGGGAGGGATACGCAGTATTTT.

The chain uses TRBV6-5 and TRBJ1-1, with 8 bases fitting TRBD1. This CDR3 comprises 15 residues. V was pared by 2 bases and J by 2 bases, with 4 bases of the junction left unmatched. The germline V gene has CDR1 MNHEY and CDR2 SVGAGI. CDR3 nucleotide sequence: TGTGCCAGCAGTTACACTGGACAGGGCAACACTGAAGCTTTCTTT. It translates to CASSYTGQGNTEAFF.

This clonotype has a handful of counts. This chain links TRBV20-1 with TRBJ1-3, with D possibly TRBD1 on 6 matching bases. The CDR3 spans 12 residues. V was shortened by 5 bases and J by 5 bases, with 10 bases between the two germline ends. The V gene's germline CDR1 is DFQATT and CDR2 SNEGSKA (reference sequence). This CDR3 reads CSASTGRNTIYF. CDR3 DNA: TGCAGTGCTTCGACAGGAAGAAACACCATATATTTT.

The table lists this clonotype with a few counts. V and J are TRBV30 and TRBJ2-5; D could derive from TRBD1 or TRBD2 (6 bases each). Per the germline V gene, CDR1 is GTSNPN and CDR2 is SVGIG (reference sequence). V gave up 3 bases and J gave up 5 bases, with 13 bases separating them. This CDR3 comprises 13 residues. The CDR3 nucleotides read TGTGCCTGGAGCAGGGGACTGGAGGAGACCCAGTACTTC. Amino acid sequence: CAWSRGLEETQYF.

This clonotype showed up just a few times. The chain combines TRBV7-9 with TRBJ2-3, with D unresolved. The CDR3 runs to 13 residues. Germline values: CDR1 SEHNR, CDR2 FQNEAQ (reference sequence). The CDR3 nucleotides read TGTGTCTCGGCCGAGACTAGCACAGATACGCAGTATTTT. Amino acids: CVSAETSTDTQYF. The variable domain in full, with the rest retrieved from reference TRBV7-9 and TRBJ2-3, is DTGVSQNPRHKITKRGQNVTFRCDPISEHNRLYWYRQTLGQGPEFLTYFQNEAQLEKSRLLSDRFSAERPKGSFSTLEIQRTEQGDSAMYLCVSAETSTDTQYFGPGTRLTVL.

This clonotype appeared a single time. This chain joins TRBV2 and TRBJ1-3; D is unresolved. CDR3 length: 14 amino acids. The V end lost 10 bases, the J end lost 0 bases, and 13 bases lay between the germline ends. Germline lookup yields CDR1 SNHLY and CDR2 FYNNEI. The CDR3 region has the DNA TGTGCCATCGATCCTTCTGGCTCTGGAAACACCATATATTTT. It encodes CAIDPSGSGNTIYF.

This clonotype came up a few times. The V gene is TRBV29-1, the J gene TRBJ2-1; 8 nucleotides agree with TRBD1. The J segment lost 0 bases and the V segment lost 6 bases, leaving 7 bases of the junction unmatched. Germline lookup yields CDR1 SQVTM and CDR2 ANQGSEA. CDR3 length: 15 residues. CDR3 in amino acids: CSVAGQGASYNEQFF. For the CDR3, the DNA is TGCAGCGTCGCTGGGCAGGGGGCCTCCTACAATGAGCAGTTCTTC.

This clonotype was counted between two and nine times. The CDR3 region is CASSVGQGRYEQYF. CDR3 nucleotides: TGTGCCAGCAGCGTAGGACAAGGTCGGTACGAGCAGTACTTC. The V and J genes are TRBV9 and TRBJ2-7; D is unresolved. V was cut by 0 bases and J by 4 bases, with 11 bases left in between. This CDR3 region has 14 residues. Germline CDR1 is SGDLS and CDR2 is YYNGEE.

V gene TRBV5-1 combines with J gene TRBJ2-5, with 9 bases fitting TRBD1. Germline values: CDR1 SGHRS, CDR2 YFSETQ. The CDR3 is made up of 14 amino acids. V shed 2 bases and J 3 bases; nucleotides not matched to a gene: 2. The CDR3 protein is CASSFGTGKETQYF. The CDR3 bases are TGCGCCAGCAGCTTCGGGACAGGGAAAGAGACCCAGTACTTC.

This clonotype was picked up a small number of times. The rearrangement uses TRBV7-9 and TRBJ1-4; D gene uncertain. The CDR3 has 14 amino acids. CDR1 and CDR2 from the germline V gene are SEHNR and FQNEAQ (reference sequence). The V and J ends lost 5 bases and 10 bases respectively, with 17 bases between them. The CDR3 coding sequence is TGTGCCAGCAGCCTACACCAAACCACGGGAAAACTGTTTTTT. It translates to CASSLHQTTGKLFF.

This clonotype occurred a few times. The rearrangement joins TRBV15 to TRBJ2-7; possibly TRBD1 for D (6 bases). Per the germline V gene, CDR1 is LNHNV and CDR2 is YYDKDF (reference sequence). V lost 2 bases to trimming and J lost 1 base, with 12 bases between them. CDR3 length equals 15 residues. Here the CDR3 DNA reads TGTGCCACCAGCAGACATCTTGGACAGTCCTACGAGCAGTACGTC. Translating gives CATSRHLGQSYEQYV.

Many counts were recorded for this clonotype. The rearrangement links TRBV6-5 to TRBJ2-3; 7 bases are a match to TRBD2. Germline CDR1 is MNHEY and CDR2 is SVGAGI. This CDR3 has 15 amino acids. V gave up 6 bases and J gave up 4 bases; unmatched junction bases: 10. The DNA for the CDR3 is TGTGCCAGCAGACACACGGGGGGAGGCGCAGATACGCAGTATTTT. Its translation is CASRHTGGGADTQYF.

J is TRBJ1-4 and V is TRBV4-3, with D perhaps TRBD1 (5 bases). With 0 bases removed from V and 8 bases from J, the gap between germline ends came to 25 bases. The length of the CDR3 is 19 residues. Germline V gene lookup returns CDR1 LGHNA and CDR2 YSLEER. CDR3 in DNA: TGCGCCAGCAGCCAAGACCCGCAGGGTGTTACTCTCCGGTGGGAAAAACTGTTTTTT. Its translation: CASSQDPQGVTLRWEKLFF.

Ten or more counts support this clonotype. The chain couples TRBV20-1 to TRBJ2-4; D gene unclear. The CDR3 runs to 13 residues. Per germline, CDR1 DFQATT and CDR2 SNEGSKA (reference sequence). Between the trimmed V and J ends, which lost 6 bases and 0 bases, there was a span of 9 bases. The CDR3 sequence: CSAADLAKNIQYF. DNA of the CDR3: TGCAGTGCGGCAGATTTAGCCAAAAACATTCAGTACTTC.

The chain employs TRBV20-1 and TRBJ2-1; D gene ambiguous. With 5 bases removed from V and 4 bases from J, the gap between germline ends came to 15 bases. CDR3 length: 14 amino acids. Germline CDR1 DFQATT, CDR2 SNEGSKA (reference sequence). Written as DNA, the CDR3 is TGCAGTGCTGCAGGAAATCCACTGTACAATGAGCAGTTCTTC. Translated, it gives CSAAGNPLYNEQFF.

This clonotype was recorded a few times. The chain links TRBV12-3 or TRBV12-4 to TRBJ2-1; 11 bases are a match to TRBD2. The junction had 9 bases not matched to a gene; V was cut back by 6 bases and J by 8 bases. The CDR3 sequence is 15 residues long. The chain's CDR3 is CASRRRLAGRDEQFF. DNA of the CDR3: TGTGCCAGCAGACGTCGACTAGCGGGGCGGGATGAGCAGTTCTTC.

Only a few counts were recorded for this clonotype. The V call is TRBV5-6, the J call TRBJ2-7; 7 positions match TRBD1. V was pared by 0 bases and J by 5 bases, with 8 bases of the junction left unmatched. Germline CDR1 SGHDT, CDR2 YYEEEE. The CDR3 runs to 15 residues. CDR3 in DNA: TGTGCCAGCAGCTTGGTCAGGGGGTCGAGGGACGAGCAGTACTTC. It translates to CASSLVRGSRDEQYF.